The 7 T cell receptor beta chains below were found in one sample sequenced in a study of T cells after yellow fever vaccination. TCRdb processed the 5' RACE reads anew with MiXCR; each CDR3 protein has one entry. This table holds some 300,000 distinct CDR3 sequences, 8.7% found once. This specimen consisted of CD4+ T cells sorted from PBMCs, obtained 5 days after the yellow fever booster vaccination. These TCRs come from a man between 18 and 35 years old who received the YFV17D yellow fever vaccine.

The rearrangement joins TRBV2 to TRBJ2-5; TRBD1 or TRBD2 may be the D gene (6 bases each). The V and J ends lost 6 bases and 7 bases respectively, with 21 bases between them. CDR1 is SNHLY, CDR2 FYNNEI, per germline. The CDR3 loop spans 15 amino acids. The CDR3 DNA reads TGTGCCAGCAGCCCGGGGGCGGGGTCCTACGGGACCCAGTACTTC. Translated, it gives CASSPGAGSYGTQYF.

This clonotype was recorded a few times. The CDR3 region is CASSRNSGINSGELFF. The CDR3 coding sequence is TGTGCCAGCAGCCGAAATTCCGGGATCAACTCCGGGGAGCTGTTTTTT. V is TRBV5-4 and J is TRBJ2-2, with D possibly being TRBD2 (5 bases). The CDR3 is 16 amino acids. The V and J ends lost 4 bases and 6 bases respectively, with 19 bases between them. The germline V gene has CDR1 SGHNT and CDR2 YYREEE (reference sequence).

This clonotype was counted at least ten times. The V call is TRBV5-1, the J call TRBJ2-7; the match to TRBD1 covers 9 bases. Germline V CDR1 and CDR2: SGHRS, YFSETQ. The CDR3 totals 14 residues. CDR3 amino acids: CACSPGTGTYEQYV. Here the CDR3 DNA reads TGCGCCTGCAGTCCCGGGACAGGGACCTACGAGCAGTACGTC.

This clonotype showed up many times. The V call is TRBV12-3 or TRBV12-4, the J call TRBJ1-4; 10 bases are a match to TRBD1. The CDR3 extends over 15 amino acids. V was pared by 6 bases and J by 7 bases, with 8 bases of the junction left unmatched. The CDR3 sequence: CASSQRQGAREKLFF. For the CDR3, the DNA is TGTGCCAGCAGCCAACGACAGGGGGCTCGTGAAAAACTGTTTTTT.

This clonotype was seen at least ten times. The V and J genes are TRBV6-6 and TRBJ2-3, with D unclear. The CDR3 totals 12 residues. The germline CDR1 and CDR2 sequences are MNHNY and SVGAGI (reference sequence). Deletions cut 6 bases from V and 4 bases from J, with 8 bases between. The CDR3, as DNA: TGTGCCAGCAGCCCGCTAGCAGATACGCAGTATTTT. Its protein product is CASSPLADTQYF.

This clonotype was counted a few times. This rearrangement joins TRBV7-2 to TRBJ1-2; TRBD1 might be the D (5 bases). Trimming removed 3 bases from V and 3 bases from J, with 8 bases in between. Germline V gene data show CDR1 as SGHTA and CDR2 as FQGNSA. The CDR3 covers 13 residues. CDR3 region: CASSFGGYYGYTF. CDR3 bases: TGTGCCAGCAGCTTTGGGGGATACTATGGCTACACCTTC.

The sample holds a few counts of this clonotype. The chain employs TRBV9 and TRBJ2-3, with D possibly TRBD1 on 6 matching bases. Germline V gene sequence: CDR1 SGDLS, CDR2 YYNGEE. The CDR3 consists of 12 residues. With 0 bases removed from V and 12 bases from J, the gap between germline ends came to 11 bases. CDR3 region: CASSVEGTPQYF. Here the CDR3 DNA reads TGTGCCAGCAGCGTAGAAGGGACACCACAGTATTTT.